This T cell receptor (beta chain) was sequenced during a study of shared clonotypes between healthy human individuals. Trimming removed 11 bases from V and 1 base from J; junction bases left unmatched: 4. The CDR3 has 12 residues. Germline lookup yields CDR1 MNHEY and CDR2 SVGAGI. All donors qualified as healthy HIV-negative adults and had experienced no recent acute infections or vaccinations. The repertoire was sequenced with immunoSEQ multiplex PCR; TCRdb's copy has only in-frame clones and lacks some. The repertoire includes some 1,100,000 clones, approximately 80% of them detected once, and approximately 0.5% sits in the top ten.

The clonotype originates from a man younger than 30 in good health. Some clones in this sample may be carry-over from other donors' samples. Material for sequencing was memory CD4+ T cells from PBMCs. This sample's subset: CD45RA-negative fraction. The V gene is TRBV6-5, the J gene TRBJ1-1; 7 positions match TRBD1. The CDR3 reads CAAYRGNTEAFF. The DNA of the CDR3 is TGTGCCGCCTACAGGGGGAACACTGAAGCTTTCTTT.